This is a list of T cell receptor beta chains from one sample in a study of blood T cell repertoires in COVID-19. The data were produced by immunoSEQ multiplex PCR, yet TCRdb's version contains in-frame clones alone and is incomplete. This table has fewer than 300,000 clones, approximately 90% appearing once. The sample comprised PBMCs or T cells enriched from blood (not recorded which). Every receptor here comes from a man aged 40-49 years who had recovered from COVID-19. Both conserved end residues are part of each CDR3. D genes are given only for firm matches. Some rows have no size entry. The others give once, few or many, or a class for an expanded clone.

V,J,size,D,DNA,CDR3
TRBV12-5,TRBJ1-1,-,-,TGTGCTAGTGGTGCCTCCCAGAACGGTCAGGGGTGGAACACTGAAGCTTTCTTT,CASGASQNGQGWNTEAFF
TRBV3-1/TRBV3-2,TRBJ2-1,-,-,TGTGCCAGCAGCCAAGATATGTCACAGGAAGAGGACAATGAGCAGTTCTTC,CASSQDMSQEEDNEQFF
TRBV13,TRBJ1-3,medium-sized,TRBD1,TGTGCCAGCAGCCAGAGTACAGGGGGCTCTGGAAACACCATATATTTT,CASSQSTGGSGNTIYF
TRBV11-2,TRBJ1-1,once,-,TGTGCCAGCAGCCCCGGGGGGGGCGCGAACACTGAAGCTTTCTTT,CASSPGGGANTEAFF
TRBV5-1,TRBJ2-3,-,TRBD2,TGCGCCAGCAGCTTTCCGCGGGGCCCGGGGGGGGCCACAGATACGCAGTATTTT,CASSFPRGPGGATDTQYF
TRBV19,TRBJ2-1,-,-,TGTGCCAGTAGTATGTCCCTAGTCCCCCACAATGAGCAGTTCTTC,CASSMSLVPHNEQFF
TRBV6-5,TRBJ2-7,-,TRBD2,TGTGCCAGCAGTTACAGCGGACTAGCGGGAGATTACGAGCAGTACTTC,CASSYSGLAGDYEQYF
TRBV9,TRBJ2-2,few,TRBD1,TGTGCCAGCAGCTCCCAACGGGACAGGGGGCTGGACACCGGGGAGCTGTTTTTT,CASSSQRDRGLDTGELFF
TRBV7-3,TRBJ2-7,-,-,TGTGCCAGCAGTCTTCCCTCATACGGGAACCCGACGTTCGGGGCCTACGAGCAGTACTTC,CASSLPSYGNPTFGAYEQYF
TRBV25-1,TRBJ1-4,-,TRBD1,TGTGCCAGCAGTGACTGGCCCGACAGGGGGAATGAAAAACTGTTTTTT,CASSDWPDRGNEKLFF
TRBV7-8,TRBJ2-3,-,-,TGTGCCAGCAGTCTAGTGCGGGCGCAACCTAGCACAGATACGCAGTATTTT,CASSLVRAQPSTDTQYF
TRBV7-8,TRBJ2-1,-,-,TGTGCCAGCAGCTTATGGAGGGCAAGATTGAACAATGAGCAGTTCTTC,CASSLWRARLNNEQFF
TRBV7-9,TRBJ2-1,-,TRBD2,TGTGCCAGCAGCTGGAGGACTAGCGGGGGGAATGAGCAGTTCTTC,CASSWRTSGGNEQFF
TRBV9,TRBJ2-1,-,TRBD1,TGTGCCAGCAGGACTCTCCGAGGGGGCTGGGTTAATGAGCAGTTCTTC,CASRTLRGGWVNEQFF
TRBV25-1,TRBJ1-2,-,TRBD1,TGTGCCAGCAGTCAGTTACAGGGGGCGCAAAATGGCTACACCTTC,CASSQLQGAQNGYTF
TRBV11-2,TRBJ2-2,-,TRBD2,TGTGCCAGCAGCTCAAAACCCGTCAAACGGGGGGAAGGCACCGGGGAGCTGTTTTTT,CASSSKPVKRGEGTGELFF
TRBV5-6,TRBJ1-1,-,-,TGTGCCAGCAGTTACGATACAGGGTGGACTGAAGCTTTCTTT,CASSYDTGWTEAFF
TRBV27,TRBJ1-4,-,TRBD1,TGTGCCAGCAGTTTGCGGACAGGGGTAGAAAAACTGTTTTTT,CASSLRTGVEKLFF
TRBV9,TRBJ2-1,once,TRBD2,TGTGCCAGCAGCGTAGTTAGCGGGGGGTTTGGTGAGCAGTTCTTC,CASSVVSGGFGEQFF
TRBV7-3,TRBJ1-2,-,-,TGTGCCAGCAGTTTAAACGGCGGGCAGGGGCTTTATGGCTACACCTTC,CASSLNGGQGLYGYTF
TRBV19,TRBJ1-1,-,-,TGTGCCAGTATTCTGAGGGTCAGTCCGAACACTGAAGCTTTCTTT,CASILRVSPNTEAFF
TRBV14,TRBJ1-6,few,-,TGTGCCAGCAGCCAAGCGACAAGCTATAATTCACCCCTCCACTTT,CASSQATSYNSPLHF
TRBV11-2,TRBJ1-2,-,TRBD1,TGTGCCAGCAGCTTTAGGACAGGCACTCCGTCCCCCTTC,CASSFRTGTPSPF
TRBV27,TRBJ2-4,-,-,TGTGCCAGCAGTTTTATGTCGGCCAAAAACATTCAGTACTTC,CASSFMSAKNIQYF
TRBV5-8,TRBJ1-2,-,TRBD1,TGTGCCAGCAGCTTGACAGGGGGATACTATGGCTACACCTTC,CASSLTGGYYGYTF
TRBV29-1,TRBJ2-7,-,TRBD2,TGCAGCGTCGTCAGAGAAGCGGGAGGTATTGACTACGAGCAGTACTTC,CSVVREAGGIDYEQYF
TRBV12-3/TRBV12-4,TRBJ1-5,-,-,TGTGCCAGCAGTTCGGACATTTTCCAGCCCCAGCATTTT,CASSSDIFQPQHF
TRBV10-1,TRBJ2-3,-,TRBD1,TGCGCCAGCAGTGAGTCGCACAGGGGGCAGGATACGCAGTATTTT,CASSESHRGQDTQYF
TRBV7-9,TRBJ1-1,-,-,TGTGCCAGCAGCTGGGGGGACGCCGGCGGCAGGAAAGCTTTCTTT,CASSWGDAGGRKAFF
TRBV28,TRBJ2-5,-,-,TGTGCCAGCAGTCTGCAGGGTAACCAAGAGACCCAGTACTTC,CASSLQGNQETQYF
TRBV11-2,TRBJ2-5,-,TRBD2,TGTGCCAGCAGCTTAGTAAGGAGCGGGAGGGAGACCCAGTACTTC,CASSLVRSGRETQYF
TRBV5-1,TRBJ1-2,-,TRBD1,TGCGCCAGCAGCTTATCGGGACAGCTTAACTATGGCTACACCTTC,CASSLSGQLNYGYTF
TRBV6-1,TRBJ2-2,-,-,TGTGCCAGCAGTGAAGACAGGGACGGGACCGGGGAGCTGTTTTTT,CASSEDRDGTGELFF
TRBV28,TRBJ1-5,once,-,TGTGCCAGCAGTCCCACGGGACATGGCAATCAGCCCCAGCATTTT,CASSPTGHGNQPQHF
TRBV5-1,TRBJ2-3,-,TRBD1,TGCGCCAGCAGCTTGGGAGGGGACAGAGCACTCACAGATACGCAGTATTTT,CASSLGGDRALTDTQYF
TRBV4-3,TRBJ2-7,-,-,TGCGCCAGCAGCCAAGAACCGGACTCAAGCGAGCAGTACTTC,CASSQEPDSSEQYF
TRBV10-3,TRBJ2-1,-,TRBD2,TGTGCCATCAGTGAGCCCCAGGCGGGGGACAATGAGCAGTTCTTC,CAISEPQAGDNEQFF
TRBV2,TRBJ1-3,-,-,TGTGCCAGCAGGGCAGACTCTGGAAACACCATATATTTT,CASRADSGNTIYF
TRBV28,TRBJ1-1,-,-,TGTGCCAGCAGTTTAGTTTTTCCCTTTAACACTGAAGCTTTCTTT,CASSLVFPFNTEAFF
TRBV6-5,TRBJ1-1,-,-,TGTGCCAGCAGTTACAGTGGCAGGGAAGCTTTCTTT,CASSYSGREAFF
TRBV7-3,TRBJ2-5,-,TRBD2,TGTGCCAGCAGCTTAAAAGGGGCGGGAGAGGGGGAGACCCAGTACTTC,CASSLKGAGEGETQYF
TRBV6-2/TRBV6-3,TRBJ2-7,-,TRBD1,TGTGCCAGCAGCCCCGAGACAGGGACCGTATCTTACGAGCAGTACTTC,CASSPETGTVSYEQYF
TRBV12-3/TRBV12-4,TRBJ2-3,-,TRBD2,TGTGCCAGCAGTTCCCTAGCGGCAGGCACGCAGTATTTT,CASSSLAAGTQYF
TRBV5-4,TRBJ1-4,once,TRBD1,TGTGCCAGCAGCTCCCAGACAGGGTCATATGAAAAACTGTTTTTT,CASSSQTGSYEKLFF
TRBV10-3,TRBJ2-3,-,-,TGTGCCATCAGTGAGCCAAATAGAGAATTATCGGTGCAGTATTTT,CAISEPNRELSVQYF
TRBV5-6,TRBJ2-7,-,TRBD2,TGTGCCAGCAGCCCCGGACTAGCGGGAGTTTCCAACGAGCAGTACTTC,CASSPGLAGVSNEQYF
TRBV5-6,TRBJ1-1,-,-,TGTGCCAGCAGCCCTTATGAATGGGAGAACAAAGCTTTCTTT,CASSPYEWENKAFF
TRBV18,TRBJ1-1,-,-,TGTGCCAGCTCACCTACATCCCGGGGGGGCACTGAAGCTTTCTTT,CASSPTSRGGTEAFF
TRBV6-5,TRBJ1-2,-,-,TGTGCCAGCAGGGCAACAGGGTTCTATGGCTACACCTTC,CASRATGFYGYTF
TRBV12-5,TRBJ2-1,once,TRBD2,TGTGCTAGTGGTTTGGGACTAGCGGGGGGGCTGAATGAGCAGTTCTTC,CASGLGLAGGLNEQFF